One sample yielded the 28 T cell receptor beta chains listed below, sequenced in a study of shared clonotypes between healthy human individuals. The method was immunoSEQ multiplex PCR; TCRdb's version includes in-frame clones alone and lacks a portion of them. The repertoire has 2 million to 2.5 million clones, around 90% of them found once; the top ten carry 0.3% to 0.4%. Sequenced: naive CD4+ T cells from PBMCs. Noted subset: CD45RA+ positively selected. The receptors were gathered from a man between 18 and 29 years old in good health. Some clones in this sample may be carry-over from other donors' samples.

The gene calls are TRBV5-4 and TRBJ1-2; TRBD1 aligns across 8 bases. This CDR3 contains 14 residues. Losses at the gene ends were 4 bases for V and 4 bases for J; bases not matched to a gene: 6. Germline V gene data show CDR1 as SGHNT and CDR2 as YYREEE (reference sequence). The CDR3 is CASSPTGVGYGYTF. CDR3 coding DNA: TGTGCCAGCAGCCCGACAGGGGTGGGCTATGGCTACACCTTC.

The chain recombines TRBV28 with TRBJ1-2, with D possibly TRBD1 on 5 matching bases. The germline V and J ends were trimmed by 9 bases and 8 bases, with 16 bases remaining between them. Germline-derived CDR1 and CDR2 are MDHEN and SYDVKM. The length of the CDR3 is 12 residues. This CDR3 is CASDQGDRGYTF. The CDR3 nucleotides read TGTGCCAGTGATCAGGGTGATAGGGGCTACACCTTC.

Concerning this clone: This sample also contains other DNA sequences that code for the same CDR3. The chain carries TRBV19 and TRBJ1-2; 9 positions match TRBD1. This CDR3 contains 14 residues. The germline CDR1 and CDR2 sequences are LNHDA and SQIVND (reference sequence). Trimming removed 3 bases from V and 3 bases from J; junction bases left unmatched: 2. The CDR3 DNA sequence: TGTGCCAGTAGTATCGGACAGGGGTACTATGGCTACACCTTC. Residues: CASSIGQGYYGYTF.

This clone was seen only once. The chain recombines TRBV27 with TRBJ2-7; D unresolved. Germline-derived CDR1 and CDR2 are MNHEY and SMNVEV (reference sequence). V was trimmed by 2 bases and J by 0 bases, leaving 8 bases between them. The CDR3 covers 14 residues. The CDR3, as DNA: TGTGCCAGCAGTTTAAGGGATGCCTCCTACGAGCAGTACTTC. It specifies CASSLRDASYEQYF.

The chain employs TRBV18 and TRBJ1-5; D gene unclear. The V gene's germline CDR1 is KGHSH and CDR2 LQKENI. Trimming took 4 bases from V and 5 from J, leaving 9 bases between them. The CDR3 loop spans 13 amino acids. CDR3 in amino acids: CASSQREDQPQHF. Here the CDR3 DNA reads TGTGCCAGCTCACAGCGAGAGGATCAGCCCCAGCATTTT.

This clone was counted between two and nine times. The genes are TRBV20-1 and TRBJ1-2; D unclear. Deletions cut 2 bases from V and 5 bases from J, with 6 bases between. Germline V gene sequence: CDR1 DFQATT, CDR2 SNEGSKA (reference sequence). The CDR3 extends over 11 amino acids. The CDR3 is CSARQAYGYTF. The CDR3, as DNA: TGCAGTGCTAGACAGGCGTATGGCTACACCTTC.

The DNA of the CDR3 is TGTGCCAGCAGCCAAGAAGGACAGTACAATCAGCCCCAGCATTTT. Translated, it gives CASSQEGQYNQPQHF. V is TRBV5-4 and J is TRBJ1-5, with D maybe TRBD1 (6 bases). The V end was cut by 4 bases, the J end by 3 bases, with 14 bases between. Germline V lookup: CDR1 SGHNT, CDR2 YYREEE (reference sequence). The CDR3 runs to 15 residues.

CDR3 sequence (DNA): TGTGCCAGCAGCTTCTCGGGGTCTGGAAACACCATATATTTT. Amino acid sequence: CASSFSGSGNTIYF. J is TRBJ1-3 and V is TRBV5-4; D is ambiguous. V gave up 2 bases and J gave up 1 base, with 7 bases separating them. CDR1 and CDR2 (germline): SGHNT, YYREEE (reference sequence). CDR3 length: 14 amino acids.

This chain uses TRBV7-2 with TRBJ2-5, with TRBD1 as a possible D gene (6 bases). There are 15 residues in the CDR3. Trimming removed 1 base at V and 9 bases at J, with 18 bases between. Germline V gene sequence: CDR1 SGHTA, CDR2 FQGNSA. In DNA form, the CDR3 reads TGTGCCAGCAGCTTAGGGGTCGAGGGGGTATGGGCCCAGTACTTC. It is translated as CASSLGVEGVWAQYF.

The chain recombines TRBV15 with TRBJ2-3; 10 bases match TRBD1. Germline lookup yields CDR1 LNHNV and CDR2 YYDKDF (reference sequence). V lost 4 bases and J lost 0; bases outside the gene matches: 4. The CDR3 is 16 amino acids. CDR3 sequence: CATSTRQGASTDTQYF. The CDR3, as DNA: TGTGCCACCAGCACAAGACAGGGGGCGAGCACAGATACGCAGTATTTT.

The chain couples TRBV30 to TRBJ2-7; D gene ambiguous. The germline V gene has CDR1 GTSNPN and CDR2 SVGIG (reference sequence). The CDR3 loop spans 12 amino acids. V was pared by 0 bases and J by 2 bases, with 5 bases between. Written as DNA, the CDR3 is TGTGCCTGGAGTGTAATCCCCTACGAGCAGTACTTC. Its protein product is CAWSVIPYEQYF.

This chain joins TRBV5-1 and TRBJ2-1; TRBD1 or TRBD2 may be the D gene (5 bases each). V was trimmed by 6 bases and J by 6 bases, leaving 16 bases between them. Germline loops: CDR1 SGHRS, CDR2 YFSETQ. The CDR3 totals 14 residues. CDR3 bases: TGCGCCAGCAACCGGGGTGGGCAGGGCAATGAGCAGTTCTTC. It is translated as CASNRGGQGNEQFF.

V is TRBV10-1 and J is TRBJ2-3, with 11 bases aligning to TRBD2. J lost 2 bases, V lost 6 bases, and 4 bases had no gene match. This CDR3 comprises 15 residues. Germline V gene data show CDR1 as WNHNN and CDR2 as SYGVQD (reference sequence). This CDR3 reads CASRGLAETTDTQYF. The CDR3 coding sequence is TGCGCCAGCAGGGGACTAGCGGAAACCACAGATACGCAGTATTTT.

This CDR3 is CASSSGLGKETQYF. The CDR3 coding sequence is TGTGCCAGCAGCTCGGGCCTAGGGAAAGAGACCCAGTACTTC. The V and J genes are TRBV7-7 and TRBJ2-5; unclear D gene. Per the germline V gene, CDR1 is SSHAT and CDR2 is FNYEAQ (reference sequence). The CDR3 runs 14 residues. V was shortened by 4 bases and J by 3 bases, with 12 bases between the two germline ends.

V and J are TRBV6-1 and TRBJ1-1; no reliable D call. The V end lost 6 bases, the J end lost 11 bases, and 16 bases lay between the germline ends. Per germline, CDR1 MNHNS and CDR2 SASEGT. CDR3 size: 12 residues. The chain's CDR3 is CASRTSPGWAFF. Written as DNA, the CDR3 is TGTGCCAGCAGAACCTCACCCGGGTGGGCTTTCTTT.

The chain couples TRBV7-8 to TRBJ2-5; D remains unclear. This CDR3 contains 12 residues. The V gene's germline CDR1 is SGHVS and CDR2 FQNEAQ. V lost 5 bases, J lost 5 bases, and 9 bases lay in between. The CDR3 coding sequence is TGTGCCAGCAGCCTCCAGAGGGAGACCCAGTACTTC. Protein: CASSLQRETQYF.

J is TRBJ2-2 and V is TRBV14; no firm D call. V lost 0 bases and J 8 bases, leaving 7 bases between the germline ends. From germline, CDR1 is SGHDN and CDR2 FVKESK. The CDR3 length is 13 residues. The CDR3 reads CASSQDFRGELFF. The DNA for the CDR3 is TGTGCCAGCAGCCAAGACTTTCGTGGGGAGCTGTTTTTT. The full variable domain, in which reference TRBV14 and TRBJ2-2 provide the parts outside the CDR3, is EAGVTQFPSHSVIEKGQTVTLRCDPISGHDNLYWYRRVMGKEIKFLLHFVKESKQDESGMPNNRFLAERTGGTYSTLKVQPAELEDSGVYFCASSQDFRGELFFGEGSRLTVL.

The chain is built from TRBV5-5 and TRBJ1-2; weak D call: TRBD1 (5 bases). CDR1 SGHKS and CDR2 YYEKEE come from the germline V gene (reference sequence). The CDR3 spans 15 residues. Trimming took 0 bases from V and 2 from J, leaving 11 bases between them. CDR3 in amino acids: CASSLARQGNYGYTF. The CDR3 DNA reads as TGTGCCAGCAGCTTGGCGCGGCAGGGAAACTATGGCTACACCTTC.

The chain couples TRBV5-4 to TRBJ2-2; 8 bases match TRBD2. Trimming cost V 0 bases and J 2 bases; bases outside gene matches: 3. CDR3 length: 16 amino acids. Germline V gives CDR1 SGHNT, CDR2 YYREEE (reference sequence). The CDR3 loop reads CASSLALAANTGELFF. The CDR3 DNA sequence: TGTGCCAGCAGCTTGGCACTAGCGGCCAACACCGGGGAGCTGTTTTTT.

The chain joins TRBV7-7 to TRBJ2-7; D possibly matches TRBD1 or TRBD2 (6 bases each). From germline, CDR1 is SSHAT and CDR2 FNYEAQ (reference sequence). The CDR3 spans 15 residues. V was clipped by 5 bases and J by 7 bases, with 21 bases between them. The CDR3 protein is CASSPVRGLFEEQYF. The CDR3 nucleotides are TGTGCCAGCAGCCCCGTCCGGGGGCTCTTCGAGGAGCAGTACTTC.

The CDR3 region has the DNA TGCGCCAGCAGCCCTATCGGGACCCGGCGTGGCACAGATACGCAGTATTTT. It yields the protein CASSPIGTRRGTDTQYF. The chain couples TRBV4-1 to TRBJ2-3; D tentatively fits TRBD1 or TRBD2 (5 bases each). Germline V lookup: CDR1 MGHRA, CDR2 YSYEKL. The CDR3 has 17 residues. V was pared by 4 bases and J by 1 base, with 18 bases between.

V and J are TRBV28 and TRBJ1-3; possible D gene TRBD1, 6 bases. This CDR3 region has 15 residues. CDR1 MDHEN and CDR2 SYDVKM come from the germline V gene. The germline V and J ends were trimmed by 5 bases and 2 bases, with 13 bases remaining between them. CDR3 region: CASSLQRGTGNTIYF. DNA for the CDR3: TGTGCCAGCAGTCTCCAGAGGGGGACTGGAAACACCATATATTTT.

With regard to this clone: A junction boundary mismatches the germline segment, possibly from a read error. Other DNA sequences in this specimen translate into the identical CDR3. The CDR3 loop reads CSVGGGYEQYF. The CDR3 region has the DNA TGCAGCGTAGGAGGGGGGTACGAACAGTACTTC. This sequence joins TRBV29-1 and TRBJ2-7; D is perhaps TRBD1 or TRBD2 (6 bases each). CDR1 and CDR2 from the germline V gene are SQVTM and ANQGSEA. The CDR3 consists of 11 residues.

The genes are TRBV5-4 and TRBJ2-1; 7 bases fit TRBD2. The germline gives CDR1 SGHNT, CDR2 YYREEE (reference sequence). V lost 0 bases to trimming and J lost 1 base; unmatched junction nucleotides: 10. This CDR3 contains 18 residues. As DNA, the CDR3 is TGTGCCAGCAGCTTGGTTCTAGCGGCTAGCCCTTCCTACAATGAGCAGTTCTTC. Residues: CASSLVLAASPSYNEQFF.

In this sample, this clone turned up once. The CDR3 nucleotides are TGTGCCAGCAGTTTTTTTGGGGCACGGGGAGACGGCTACACCTTC. This gives the protein CASSFFGARGDGYTF. J is TRBJ1-2 and V is TRBV28; possible D gene TRBD1, 5 bases. The CDR3 runs to 15 residues. The germline gives CDR1 MDHEN, CDR2 SYDVKM. The V gene lost 3 bases and the J gene lost 8 bases, with 19 bases spanning the gap.

The chain recombines TRBV6-5 with TRBJ1-2, with a tentative D call TRBD1 (5 bases). In germline, CDR1 is MNHEY, CDR2 SVGAGI. V lost 6 bases, J lost 3 bases, and 17 bases lay in between. This CDR3 is built from 15 residues. This CDR3 is CASSREGIGHYGYTF. In DNA form, the CDR3 reads TGTGCCAGCAGCAGGGAGGGGATCGGGCACTATGGCTACACCTTC.

The V gene is TRBV7-2, the J gene TRBJ2-1, with TRBD1 matching 8 bases. CDR3 size: 17 residues. Germline V lookup: CDR1 SGHTA, CDR2 FQGNSA. With 6 bases clipped from V and 4 bases from J, the junction kept 14 bases outside the gene matches. CDR3 in amino acids: CASSPPHRGSGYNEQFF. CDR3 DNA sequence: TGTGCCAGCAGTCCCCCCCACAGGGGGTCGGGTTACAATGAGCAGTTCTTC. The variable domain in full, completed from reference TRBV7-2 and TRBJ2-1, reads GAGVSQSPSNKVTEKGKDVELRCDPISGHTALYWYRQSLGQGLEFLIYFQGNSAPDKSGLPSDRFSAERTGGSVSTLTIQRTQQEDSAVYLCASSPPHRGSGYNEQFFGPGTRLTVL.

This clone appeared a single time. The chain carries TRBV5-1 and TRBJ2-1; TRBD2 aligns across 7 bases. V gave up 4 bases and J gave up 8 bases; unmatched junction bases: 12. Germline V gene data show CDR1 as SGHRS and CDR2 as YFSETQ. The CDR3 loop spans 15 amino acids. The CDR3 DNA follows: TGCGCCAGCAGCCTTGGACTAGTTTACGATTATGAGCAGTTCTTC. Translation: CASSLGLVYDYEQFF.